This entry lists 26 T cell receptor beta chains sequenced from one sample in a study of T cell changes during pregnancy in multiple sclerosis. Repertoires were generated with immunoSEQ multiplex PCR, while TCRdb's copy carries only in-frame clones and drops some. The table lists about 40,000 clones, about nine tenths of them singletons. The sample here was CD4+ T cells from peripheral blood mononuclear cells, taken in the third trimester of pregnancy. The receptors here all came from a female donor with multiple sclerosis, enrolled in a pregnancy study.

The chain has TRBV6-1 and TRBJ1-2; D is unclear. The length of the CDR3 is 15 residues. CDR1 is MNHNS, CDR2 SASEGT, per germline. Trimming took off 0 bases at V and 8 bases at J, with 16 bases between the two ends. DNA for the CDR3: TGTGCCAGCAGTGAAGCCCAAACCGAGTCGAGGGGCTACACCTTC. Amino acids: CASSEAQTESRGYTF.

V is TRBV29-1 and J is TRBJ2-5, with TRBD2 identical over 10 bases. Unmatched junction bases numbered 6, after V lost 3 bases and J lost 5 bases. The germline V gene has CDR1 SQVTM and CDR2 ANQGSEA. CDR3 size: 14 residues. CDR3 in amino acids: CSVEGSGRAETQYF. In DNA, the CDR3 is TGCAGCGTTGAGGGAAGCGGGAGGGCCGAGACCCAGTACTTC.

The chain combines TRBV7-2 with TRBJ1-5, with TRBD1 as a possible D gene (5 bases). The V end lost 1 base, the J end lost 0 bases, and 16 bases lay between the germline ends. The CDR3 has 18 residues. Per the germline V gene, CDR1 is SGHTA and CDR2 is FQGNSA. CDR3: CASSLGGPGGNSNQPQHF. In DNA, the CDR3 is TGTGCCAGCAGCTTAGGGGGACCAGGAGGGAATAGCAATCAGCCCCAGCATTTT.

This chain uses TRBV6-1 with TRBJ2-5, with unresolved D. Germline values: CDR1 MNHNS, CDR2 SASEGT. This CDR3 contains 11 residues. The V gene lost 2 bases and the J gene lost 5 bases, with 3 bases spanning the gap. CDR3 protein: CASSESETQYF. CDR3 sequence (DNA): TGTGCCAGCAGTGAATCGGAGACCCAGTACTTC.

This chain connects TRBV10-3 to TRBJ2-5; D is uncertain. CDR1 and CDR2 (germline): ENHRY, SYGVKD. The V and J ends lost 2 bases and 0 bases respectively, with 4 bases between them. CDR3 length: 13 residues. The CDR3: CAISERDQETQYF. CDR3 DNA: TGTGCCATCAGTGAGCGGGACCAAGAGACCCAGTACTTC.

The chain joins TRBV28 to TRBJ1-5, with a possible D match to TRBD1 (6 bases). Trimming removed 6 bases at V and 5 bases at J, with 20 bases between. Looked up from germline, CDR1 is MDHEN and CDR2 is SYDVKM. This CDR3 has 16 residues. CDR3 region: CASSSGGGWRDQPQHF. Here the CDR3 DNA reads TGTGCCAGCAGCTCCGGGGGGGGCTGGCGGGATCAGCCCCAGCATTTT.

This rearrangement joins TRBV6-1 to TRBJ2-7; tentatively, D is TRBD2 (6 bases). The CDR3 has 16 residues. Trimming cost V 2 bases and J 1 base, with 15 bases left between them. Germline loops: CDR1 MNHNS, CDR2 SASEGT. The DNA of the CDR3 is TGTGCCAGCAGTGAACCCTCTTGGGGAGGATCCTACGAGCAGTACTTC. Encoded protein: CASSEPSWGGSYEQYF.

This clone is a singleton in its sample. The V gene is TRBV7-2, the J gene TRBJ1-1, with a possible D match to TRBD1 (6 bases). Germline V lookup: CDR1 SGHTA, CDR2 FQGNSA. This CDR3 contains 14 residues. V dropped 2 bases and J dropped 3 bases, with 10 bases sitting between them. This CDR3 reads CASSLTYRDTEAFF. The DNA of the CDR3 is TGTGCCAGCAGCTTAACCTACAGGGACACTGAAGCTTTCTTT.

The gene calls are TRBV7-9 and TRBJ2-1; D gene ambiguous. Looked up from germline, CDR1 is SEHNR and CDR2 is FQNEAQ (reference sequence). The CDR3 is made up of 15 amino acids. The V gene lost 2 bases and the J gene lost 2 bases, with 10 bases spanning the gap. The CDR3 DNA reads TGTGCCAGCAGCTTACAGGTGCCAACCTACAATGAGCAGTTCTTC. It translates to CASSLQVPTYNEQFF. Full variable domain (outside the CDR3, taken from reference TRBV7-9 and TRBJ2-1): DTGVSQNPRHKITKRGQNVTFRCDPISEHNRLYWYRQTLGQGPEFLTYFQNEAQLEKSRLLSDRFSAERPKGSFSTLEIQRTEQGDSAMYLCASSLQVPTYNEQFFGPGTRLTVL.

V usage is TRBV18 and J usage is TRBJ2-3; D uncertain. The CDR3 has 13 amino acids. Looked up from germline, CDR1 is KGHSH and CDR2 is LQKENI. Trimming shortened V by 1 base and J by 4 bases, and 6 bases separated the two germline ends. CDR3 loop: CASSPRVSDTQYF. The CDR3 bases are TGTGCCAGCTCACCACGCGTGTCAGATACGCAGTATTTT.

This clone occurred once. This chain joins TRBV4-1 and TRBJ2-7; D unclear. This CDR3 has 15 amino acids. Germline CDR1 is MGHRA and CDR2 is YSYEKL. Deletions cut 1 base from V and 0 bases from J, with 10 bases between. The CDR3 is CASSQAKTVSYEQYF. As DNA, the CDR3 is TGCGCCAGCAGCCAAGCTAAAACGGTCTCCTACGAGCAGTACTTC.

The chain employs TRBV29-1 and TRBJ2-7; D is possibly TRBD2 (5 bases). Germline CDR1 and CDR2: SQVTM and ANQGSEA. The CDR3 extends over 12 amino acids. V was shortened by 4 bases and J by 4 bases, with 11 bases between the two germline ends. The CDR3 bases are TGCAGCGTTGGCGGGCAGTTATACGAGCAGTACTTC. This encodes CSVGGQLYEQYF.

This rearrangement joins TRBV30 to TRBJ1-3; TRBD1 might be the D (6 bases). Trimming stripped 1 base from V and 4 bases from J, with 14 bases between. The CDR3 consists of 15 residues. In germline, CDR1 is GTSNPN, CDR2 SVGIG (reference sequence). The CDR3 DNA is TGTGCCTGGAGTGGACAGGTTGCAATCGGAAACACCATATATTTT. Protein product: CAWSGQVAIGNTIYF.

The V call is TRBV27, the J call TRBJ1-1; the match to TRBD1 covers 7 bases. There are 14 residues in the CDR3. Germline assignment: CDR1 MNHEY and CDR2 SMNVEV (reference sequence). J lost 0 bases, V lost 6 bases, and 4 bases had no gene match. The CDR3 protein is CASSPGQLNTEAFF. The DNA of the CDR3 is TGTGCCAGCAGCCCGGGACAGCTGAACACTGAAGCTTTCTTT.

The chain couples TRBV11-1 to TRBJ2-7; D may be TRBD2 (5 bases). The V gene's germline CDR1 is SGHAT and CDR2 FQDESV (reference sequence). Trimming left V 6 bases short and J 5 bases short, with 17 bases between. The CDR3 contains 14 residues. CDR3 DNA: TGTGCCAGCAGACCCCTCGTAGGGAGTAACGAGCAGTACTTC. This translates into CASRPLVGSNEQYF.

Written as DNA, the CDR3 is TGTGCCTGGAGTGTACGCAGGGCAGAGACCCAGTACTTC. Translation gives CAWSVRRAETQYF. The chain links TRBV30 to TRBJ2-5; possible D gene TRBD1, 5 bases. Trimming removed 0 bases from V and 4 bases from J, with 9 bases in between. This CDR3 spans 13 amino acids. Germline CDR1 is GTSNPN and CDR2 is SVGIG (reference sequence).

The V gene is TRBV19, the J gene TRBJ2-7, with 8 bases identical to TRBD1. J gave up 2 bases and V 4 bases, and 4 bases lay outside the gene matches. Per the germline V gene, CDR1 is LNHDA and CDR2 is SQIVND (reference sequence). The CDR3 covers 14 residues. The CDR3 sequence: CASSRVRGPYEQYF. DNA for the CDR3: TGTGCCAGTAGTAGAGTCAGGGGGCCCTACGAGCAGTACTTC.

The gene calls are TRBV6-5 and TRBJ2-1; 7 bases are a match to TRBD2. CDR1 MNHEY and CDR2 SVGAGI come from the germline V gene. There are 15 residues in the CDR3. V trimming: 5 bases; J trimming: 1 base; junction bases outside the gene matches: 5. CDR3 residues: CASSTASGSYNEQFF. The CDR3 DNA is TGTGCCAGCAGTACCGCTAGCGGATCCTACAATGAGCAGTTCTTC.

Here the CDR3 reads CASSGIGGRYNEQFF. The CDR3 bases are TGTGCCAGCAGTGGAATAGGGGGACGTTACAATGAGCAGTTCTTC. J is TRBJ2-1 and V is TRBV25-1, with D possibly TRBD1 on 6 matching bases. V lost 4 bases and J 4 bases, leaving 14 bases between the germline ends. The CDR3 sequence is 15 residues long. Germline loops: CDR1 MGHDK, CDR2 SYGVNS.

This chain links TRBV5-8 with TRBJ2-3, with D possibly matching TRBD1 (5 bases). CDR1 SGHTS and CDR2 YDEGEE come from the germline V gene. This CDR3 is built from 15 residues. Trimming removed 1 base from V and 0 bases from J, with 9 bases in between. The chain's CDR3 is CASSLYRLSTDTQYF. In DNA form, the CDR3 reads TGTGCCAGCAGCTTGTACAGGCTAAGCACAGATACGCAGTATTTT.

V is TRBV7-8 and J is TRBJ1-3; D gene unclear. CDR1 and CDR2 (germline): SGHVS, FQNEAQ. This CDR3 spans 18 amino acids. V was pared by 5 bases and J by 4 bases, with 24 bases between. CDR3 sequence (DNA): TGTGCCAGCAGCGCCCAGCGGGGATATTCCGGTAGGGGAAACACCATATATTTT. Encoded protein: CASSAQRGYSGRGNTIYF.

V is TRBV27 and J is TRBJ2-7; TRBD1 might be the D (6 bases). The CDR3 spans 14 residues. The ends were cut back, 5 bases at V and 0 bases at J, with 11 bases in the middle. CDR1 is MNHEY and CDR2 is SMNVEV in the germline V gene (reference sequence). DNA for the CDR3: TGTGCCAGCAGTACACGGGACAACTCCTACGAGCAGTACTTC. Translation gives CASSTRDNSYEQYF.

V usage is TRBV6-5 and J usage is TRBJ2-5, with D maybe TRBD2 (5 bases). From germline, CDR1 is MNHEY and CDR2 SVGAGI. The CDR3 extends over 15 amino acids. The V end lost 0 bases, the J end lost 4 bases, and 12 bases lay between the germline ends. The CDR3 loop reads CASSYSRAVGETQYF. The DNA for the CDR3 is TGTGCCAGCAGTTACTCGAGAGCGGTGGGAGAGACCCAGTACTTC.

The genes are TRBV20-1 and TRBJ2-1; no clear D gene. The germline gives CDR1 DFQATT, CDR2 SNEGSKA (reference sequence). The germline V and J ends were trimmed by 3 bases and 6 bases, with 6 bases remaining between them. This CDR3 is 11 amino acids long. CDR3 bases: TGCAGTGCTAGCTTCGGCAATGAGCAGTTCTTC. Protein sequence: CSASFGNEQFF.

The chain has TRBV27 and TRBJ2-3; the match to TRBD2 covers 8 bases. The CDR3 is 16 residues long. Germline V gene sequence: CDR1 MNHEY, CDR2 SMNVEV (reference sequence). Unmatched junction bases numbered 11, after V lost 5 bases and J lost 4 bases. Here the CDR3 reads CASSPRTSSGPDTQYF. CDR3 DNA: TGTGCCAGCAGTCCTCGGACTAGCTCAGGACCAGATACGCAGTATTTT.

V usage is TRBV5-6 and J usage is TRBJ2-1; 12 bases are shared with TRBD2. The CDR3 is made up of 16 amino acids. With V trimmed by 4 bases and J by 8 bases, 10 bases remained unmatched. Germline loops: CDR1 SGHDT, CDR2 YYEEEE. The CDR3 DNA is TGTGCCAGCAGCACAACCACTAGCGGGAGGTCGCATGAGCAGTTCTTC. As protein: CASSTTTSGRSHEQFF.